This T cell receptor (beta chain) was retrieved from a study of blood T cell repertoires in COVID-19. Whole-study context: Material from acute and convalescent COVID-19 was sourced from the United States, Italy and Spain. From T cells, B-cell-depleted T cells, or PBMCs came the material, which was cDNA or gDNA.

CDR1 is MNHEY, CDR2 SVGAGI, per germline. This CDR3 comprises 14 residues. V shed 2 bases, J shed 7 bases, and the junction held 6 bases outside the gene matches. As originally analysed: Nucleated cell number was recorded as an estimate derived from reference gene primer amplification. Assay: immunoSEQ multiplex PCR; the TCRdb copy retains only in-frame clones and omits some. V, J and clone size reflect that table, while D and trimming were determined from the DNA. The sample holds 150,000 to 200,000 clones, approximately 91% seen once. Seattle researchers signed up patients amid active infection and tracked them longitudinally.

The chain carries TRBV6-5 and TRBJ2-5; TRBD2 aligns across 8 bases. Sequencing was done on a sample of peripheral blood. The sequence was obtained from a man between 18 and 35 years old with COVID-19, enrolled during active disease. Here the CDR3 reads CASSYLGTRGTQYF. CDR3 DNA sequence: TGTGCCAGCAGTTACCTCGGGACTAGGGGGACCCAGTACTTC.